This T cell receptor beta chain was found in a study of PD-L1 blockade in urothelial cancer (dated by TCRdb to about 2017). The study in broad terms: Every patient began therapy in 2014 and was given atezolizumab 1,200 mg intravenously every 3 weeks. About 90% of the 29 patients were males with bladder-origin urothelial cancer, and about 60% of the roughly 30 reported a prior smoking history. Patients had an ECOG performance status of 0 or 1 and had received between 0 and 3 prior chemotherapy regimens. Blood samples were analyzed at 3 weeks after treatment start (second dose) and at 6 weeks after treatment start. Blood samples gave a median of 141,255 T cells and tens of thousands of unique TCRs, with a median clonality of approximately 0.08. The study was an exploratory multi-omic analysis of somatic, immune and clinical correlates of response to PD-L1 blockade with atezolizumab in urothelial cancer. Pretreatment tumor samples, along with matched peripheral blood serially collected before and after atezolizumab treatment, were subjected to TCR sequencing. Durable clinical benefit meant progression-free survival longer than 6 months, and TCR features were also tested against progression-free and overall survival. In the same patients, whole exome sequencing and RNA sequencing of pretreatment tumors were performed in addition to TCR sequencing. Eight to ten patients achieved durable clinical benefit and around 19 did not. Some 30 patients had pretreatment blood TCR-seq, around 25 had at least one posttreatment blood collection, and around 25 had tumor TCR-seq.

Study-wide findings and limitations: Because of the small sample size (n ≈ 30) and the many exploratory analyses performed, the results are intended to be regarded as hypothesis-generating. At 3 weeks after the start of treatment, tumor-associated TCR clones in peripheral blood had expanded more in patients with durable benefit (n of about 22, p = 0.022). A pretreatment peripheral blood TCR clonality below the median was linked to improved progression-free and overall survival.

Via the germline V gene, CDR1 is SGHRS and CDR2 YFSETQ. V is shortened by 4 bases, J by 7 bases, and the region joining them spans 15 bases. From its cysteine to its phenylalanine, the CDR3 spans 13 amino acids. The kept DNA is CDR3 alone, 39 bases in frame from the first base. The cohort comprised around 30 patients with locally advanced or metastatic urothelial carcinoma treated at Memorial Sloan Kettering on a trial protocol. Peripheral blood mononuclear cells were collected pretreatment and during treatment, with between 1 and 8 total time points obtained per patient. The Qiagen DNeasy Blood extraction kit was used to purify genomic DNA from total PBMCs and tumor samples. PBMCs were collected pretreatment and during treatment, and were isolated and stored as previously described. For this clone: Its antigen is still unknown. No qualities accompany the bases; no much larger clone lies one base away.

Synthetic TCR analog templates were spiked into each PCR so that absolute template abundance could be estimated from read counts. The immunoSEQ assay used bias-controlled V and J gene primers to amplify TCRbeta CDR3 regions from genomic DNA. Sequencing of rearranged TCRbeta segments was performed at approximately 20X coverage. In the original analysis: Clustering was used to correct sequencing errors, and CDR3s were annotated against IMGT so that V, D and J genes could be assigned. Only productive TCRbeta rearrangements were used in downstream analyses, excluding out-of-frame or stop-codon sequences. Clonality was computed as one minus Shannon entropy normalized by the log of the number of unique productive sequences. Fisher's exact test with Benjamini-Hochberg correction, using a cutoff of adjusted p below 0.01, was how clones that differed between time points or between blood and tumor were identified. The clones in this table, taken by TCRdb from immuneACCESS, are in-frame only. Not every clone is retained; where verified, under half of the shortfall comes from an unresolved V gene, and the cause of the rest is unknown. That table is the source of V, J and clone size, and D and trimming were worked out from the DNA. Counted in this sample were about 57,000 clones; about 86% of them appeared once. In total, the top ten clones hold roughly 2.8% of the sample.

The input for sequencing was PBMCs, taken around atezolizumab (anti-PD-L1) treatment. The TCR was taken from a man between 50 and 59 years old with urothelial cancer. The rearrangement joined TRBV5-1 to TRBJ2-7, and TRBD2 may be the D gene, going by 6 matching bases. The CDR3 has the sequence CASSPGDGREQYF. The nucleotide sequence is TGCGCCAGCAGCCCGGGGGACGGTCGAGAGCAGTACTTC.